The 28 T cell receptor beta chains listed next were all sequenced from one sample in a study of blood T cell repertoires in COVID-19. Measured with immunoSEQ multiplex PCR; TCRdb has only the in-frame clones, and not every one. The data hold over 110,000 clones, with roughly 85% observed a single time. The sequenced material came from peripheral blood. These receptors all come from a man between 60 and 75 years old with acute or convalescent COVID-19.

The gene calls are TRBV28 and TRBJ1-1; 8 nucleotides line up with TRBD1. The V segment lost 5 bases and the J segment 2 bases; nucleotides outside the gene matches: 13. CDR3 size: 17 residues. The germline V gene has CDR1 MDHEN and CDR2 SYDVKM. The CDR3 sequence: CASSPTGGILANTEAFF. CDR3 coding DNA: TGTGCCAGCAGTCCCACAGGGGGAATCCTTGCAAACACTGAAGCTTTCTTT.

The CDR3 sequence: CASSLSGQGDEKLFF. Written as DNA, the CDR3 is TGTGCCAGCAGTCTCTCTGGGCAGGGGGACGAAAAACTGTTTTTT. V gene TRBV28 combines with J gene TRBJ1-4; 7 nucleotides match TRBD1. With 5 bases clipped from V and 8 bases from J, the junction kept 11 bases outside the gene matches. This CDR3 region has 15 residues. Germline CDR1 is MDHEN and CDR2 is SYDVKM.

This chain links TRBV6-2 or TRBV6-3 with TRBJ1-5; possible D gene TRBD1, 5 bases. Germline V gene data show CDR1 as MNHEY and CDR2 as SVGEGT. V was pared by 4 bases and J by 6 bases, with 7 bases between. This CDR3 region has 12 residues. The chain's CDR3 is CASSWGGQPQHF. The CDR3 nucleotides are TGTGCCAGCAGTTGGGGGGGTCAGCCCCAGCATTTT.

This clone occurred a few times. The chain carries TRBV23-1 and TRBJ2-7; possible D gene TRBD2, 5 bases. TRBV23-1 is an open reading frame, and its role is uncertain. The ends were cut back, 4 bases at V and 1 base at J, with 11 bases in the middle. CDR3 length: 14 residues. The CDR3 here is CASSPNWESYEQYF. CDR3 bases: TGCGCCAGCAGTCCTAACTGGGAGTCCTACGAGCAGTACTTC.

This chain links TRBV19 with TRBJ2-7, with 9 nucleotides matching TRBD1. Germline V gene sequence: CDR1 LNHDA, CDR2 SQIVND (reference sequence). Losses at the gene ends were 3 bases for V and 5 bases for J; bases not matched to a gene: 2. This CDR3 comprises 13 residues. CDR3 in DNA: TGTGCCAGTAGTATCCGGACAGGGGACGAGCAGTACTTC. It codes for CASSIRTGDEQYF.

The chain recombines TRBV4-2 with TRBJ2-2, with TRBD2 matching over 9 bases. The CDR3 is 16 amino acids. Germline values: CDR1 LGHNA, CDR2 YNFKEQ. Losses at the gene ends were 0 bases for V and 5 bases for J; bases not matched to a gene: 4. Written as DNA, the CDR3 is TGTGCCAGCAGCCAAGAAGCGAGCGGGGGGACCGGGGAGCTGTTTTTT. Residues: CASSQEASGGTGELFF.

The V and J genes are TRBV9 and TRBJ2-2; D may be TRBD1 (5 bases). Trimming removed 3 bases from V and 4 bases from J, with 10 bases in between. Germline values: CDR1 SGDLS, CDR2 YYNGEE. This CDR3 is built from 14 residues. For the CDR3, the DNA is TGTGCCAGCAGCGGTTTAAGGGGCACCGGGGAGCTGTTTTTT. As protein: CASSGLRGTGELFF. Complete variable domain (other parts from reference TRBV9 and TRBJ2-2): DSGVTQTPKHLITATGQRVTLRCSPRSGDLSVYWYQQSLDQGLQFLIQYYNGEERAKGNILERFSAQQFPDLHSELNLSSLELGDSALYFCASSGLRGTGELFFGEGSRLTVL.

The chain recombines TRBV28 with TRBJ1-1, with TRBD1 matching 7 bases. The CDR3 totals 20 residues. CDR1 and CDR2 from the germline V gene are MDHEN and SYDVKM. Germline trimming cut 6 bases from V and 1 base from J; bases unmatched to any gene: 23. CDR3 DNA: TGTGCCAGCAGCCCTGGATTCGGCAGGGGGATGAGAGTGACGAACACTGAAGCTTTCTTT. The encoded protein is CASSPGFGRGMRVTNTEAFF.

The chain employs TRBV28 and TRBJ2-5; 7 bases are shared with TRBD1. This CDR3 comprises 17 residues. Germline assignment: CDR1 MDHEN and CDR2 SYDVKM. V was clipped by 0 bases and J by 4 bases; unmatched bases: 11. Written as DNA, the CDR3 is TGTGCCAGCAGTTTATGGGGGTACAGGGGAGCTGGAGAGACCCAGTACTTC. Amino acid sequence: CASSLWGYRGAGETQYF. Full variable domain (remainder filled in from reference TRBV28 and TRBJ2-5): DVKVTQSSRYLVKRTGEKVFLECVQDMDHENMFWYRQDPGLGLRLIYFSYDVKMKEKGDIPEGYSVSREKKERFSLILESASTNQTSMYLCASSLWGYRGAGETQYFGPGTRLLVL.

This chain connects TRBV30 to TRBJ1-2; D unclear. The CDR3 loop spans 12 amino acids. Trimming removed 3 bases from V and 6 bases from J, with 11 bases in between. Germline assignment: CDR1 GTSNPN and CDR2 SVGIG (reference sequence). CDR3 loop: CAWSGDVHGYTF. For the CDR3, the DNA is TGTGCCTGGAGCGGGGATGTACATGGCTACACCTTC.

The rearrangement joins TRBV9 to TRBJ2-7, with 10 bases lining up with TRBD1. With V trimmed by 0 bases and J by 1 base, 1 base remained unmatched. The germline V gene encodes CDR1 SGDLS and CDR2 YYNGEE. The CDR3 spans 15 residues. This chain's CDR3 is CASSVGTGGSYEQYF. The CDR3 bases are TGTGCCAGCAGCGTAGGGACAGGGGGTTCCTACGAGCAGTACTTC.

The genes are TRBV14 and TRBJ1-1; D is possibly TRBD1 (6 bases). This CDR3 region has 13 residues. Germline assignment: CDR1 SGHDN and CDR2 FVKESK. Trimming shortened V by 2 bases and J by 10 bases, and 14 bases separated the two germline ends. The CDR3 bases are TGTGCCAGCAGCCAAATCAGGAGGGGGGGAGCTTTCTTT. Translation gives CASSQIRRGGAFF.

This chain joins TRBV5-1 and TRBJ2-7; TRBD1 aligns across 8 bases. CDR1 and CDR2 from the germline V gene are SGHRS and YFSETQ. The CDR3 consists of 15 residues. The V segment lost 0 bases and the J segment 2 bases; nucleotides outside the gene matches: 4. In DNA form, the CDR3 reads TGCGCCAGCAGCTTGGGTCCGGGACAGGCCTACGAGCAGTACTTC. Protein sequence: CASSLGPGQAYEQYF.

This chain connects TRBV19 to TRBJ2-7, with 11 bases identical to TRBD1. V was clipped by 2 bases and J by 5 bases; unmatched bases: 5. In germline, CDR1 is LNHDA, CDR2 SQIVND (reference sequence). The CDR3 contains 15 residues. The DNA of the CDR3 is TGTGCCAGTAGTATAAGGACAGGGGGCATAGACGAGCAGTACTTC. As protein: CASSIRTGGIDEQYF.

The gene calls are TRBV7-2 and TRBJ1-2; D remains unclear. This CDR3 is built from 13 residues. V was shortened by 5 bases and J by 6 bases, with 13 bases between the two germline ends. CDR1 and CDR2 from the germline V gene are SGHTA and FQGNSA. CDR3 sequence (DNA): TGTGCCAGCAGCCCTAACCGACGGGATGGCTACACCTTC. Protein sequence: CASSPNRRDGYTF.

This chain uses TRBV28 with TRBJ1-5; possible D gene TRBD1, 5 bases. The CDR3 has 15 amino acids. With 3 bases removed from V and 2 bases from J, the gap between germline ends came to 11 bases. The germline gives CDR1 MDHEN, CDR2 SYDVKM. CDR3 region: CASSLGGGGNQPQHF. CDR3 in DNA: TGTGCCAGCAGTTTGGGGGGAGGGGGCAATCAGCCCCAGCATTTT.

This rearrangement joins TRBV19 to TRBJ1-1; D not resolved. The CDR3 is 15 amino acids. V lost 7 bases, J lost 1 base, and 16 bases lay in between. The V gene's germline CDR1 is LNHDA and CDR2 SQIVND (reference sequence). The CDR3, as DNA: TGTGCCAGTATGGGCCGGGGAGCCTCGAACACTGAAGCTTTCTTT. Amino acids: CASMGRGASNTEAFF.

The chain employs TRBV7-8 and TRBJ1-5; 10 bases map to TRBD1. This CDR3 has 16 amino acids. Germline values: CDR1 SGHVS, CDR2 FQNEAQ. Trimming took 5 bases from V and 4 from J; bases not matched to a gene: 8. CDR3 amino acids: CASSLRKGQGNQPQHF. CDR3 in DNA: TGTGCCAGCAGCCTAAGAAAGGGACAGGGGAATCAGCCCCAGCATTTT.

CDR3 in amino acids: CASSELGDSPLHF. CDR3 coding DNA: TGTGCCAGCAGTGAACTCGGGGATTCACCCCTCCACTTT. This chain connects TRBV2 to TRBJ1-6; D is undetermined. The V gene's germline CDR1 is SNHLY and CDR2 FYNNEI. V was cut by 2 bases and J by 8 bases, with 7 bases left in between. The CDR3 totals 13 residues.

A single count supports this clone. The genes are TRBV11-2 and TRBJ1-1, with 9 bases lining up with TRBD1. The CDR3 sequence is 14 residues long. Trimming at V came to 3 bases and at J to 5 bases, leaving 4 bases not matched to a gene. Germline V lookup: CDR1 SGHAT, CDR2 FQNNGV. CDR3: CASSFTGGRTEAFF. In DNA, the CDR3 is TGTGCCAGCAGCTTTACAGGGGGCAGGACTGAAGCTTTCTTT.

This chain uses TRBV30 with TRBJ1-2, with 9 positions matching TRBD1. V shed 3 bases and J 9 bases; nucleotides not matched to a gene: 8. This CDR3 has 13 amino acids. The germline CDR1 and CDR2 sequences are GTSNPN and SVGIG (reference sequence). This chain's CDR3 is CAWSRTGDSRYTF. The CDR3 nucleotides are TGTGCCTGGAGCCGGACAGGGGATTCGCGCTACACCTTC.

This chain uses TRBV11-2 with TRBJ1-2; D gene unclear. The CDR3 consists of 13 residues. Germline CDR1 is SGHAT and CDR2 is FQNNGV. Deletions cut 4 bases from V and 8 bases from J, with 14 bases between. In DNA, the CDR3 is TGTGCCAGCAGCTCAAGCGGGCGGTGGGGCTACACCTTC. Its translation: CASSSSGRWGYTF.

The chain recombines TRBV20-1 with TRBJ1-2; D unresolved. V was pared by 6 bases and J by 7 bases, with 12 bases between. CDR3 length: 11 amino acids. Germline-derived CDR1 and CDR2 are DFQATT and SNEGSKA (reference sequence). The CDR3 is CSASRLAGYTF. For the CDR3, the DNA is TGCAGTGCCAGCCGATTAGCTGGCTACACCTTC.

This clone was detected only once. This chain joins TRBV11-3 and TRBJ2-1, with D maybe TRBD1 (5 bases). Germline V gives CDR1 SGHNT, CDR2 YENEEA. This CDR3 has 13 residues. Trimming took off 4 bases at V and 6 bases at J, with 10 bases between the two ends. The CDR3 DNA reads as TGTGCCAGCAGCTCAGGGATCCGCAATGAGCAGTTCTTC. This translates into CASSSGIRNEQFF.

This clone was seen a single time. V gene TRBV5-4 combines with J gene TRBJ2-1; a possible D gene is TRBD2 (8 bases). Germline V gene lookup returns CDR1 SGHNT and CDR2 YYREEE (reference sequence). The CDR3 totals 15 residues. The ends were cut back, 4 bases at V and 6 bases at J, with 17 bases in the middle. The CDR3 DNA reads as TGTGCCAGCAGCCCCGGGGGGGACAGCCTCAATGAGCAGTTCTTC. Translation: CASSPGGDSLNEQFF.

On this clone: This same CDR3 is encoded by further DNA sequences in the sample. The V gene is TRBV5-4, the J gene TRBJ2-2, with 8 bases that match TRBD1. This CDR3 has 16 residues. The germline gives CDR1 SGHNT, CDR2 YYREEE (reference sequence). The V and J ends lost 3 bases and 1 base, in that order; junction bases with no gene match: 5. CDR3 protein: CASSSPGQGNTGELFF. The CDR3 DNA sequence: TGTGCCAGCAGCTCCCCCGGACAGGGGAACACCGGGGAGCTGTTTTTT. Based on the CDR3 plus reference TRBV5-4 and TRBJ2-2, the full variable domain is ETGVTQSPTHLIKTRGQQVTLRCSSQSGHNTVSWYQQALGQGPQFIFQYYREEENGRGNFPPRFSGLQFPNYSSELNVNALELDDSALYLCASSSPGQGNTGELFFGEGSRLTVL.

This chain uses TRBV6-5 with TRBJ1-2; 7 nucleotides agree with TRBD1. CDR1 and CDR2 from the germline V gene are MNHEY and SVGAGI. The CDR3 sequence is 15 residues long. V lost 0 bases and J lost 5; bases outside the gene matches: 6. DNA of the CDR3: TGTGCCAGCAGTTACTCAAGGGACAGCGTTTATGGCTACACCTTC. Protein product: CASSYSRDSVYGYTF.

The table lists this clone with a few counts. The chain employs TRBV3-1 (or the pseudogene TRBV3-2) and TRBJ2-2; D perhaps matches TRBD1 (5 bases). This CDR3 region has 14 residues. CDR1 LGHDT and CDR2 YNNKEL come from the germline V gene (reference sequence). Trimming removed 2 bases from V and 4 bases from J, with 8 bases in between. The CDR3 DNA reads TGTGCCAGCAGCCAAAGGACAAGCACCGGGGAGCTGTTTTTT. It codes for CASSQRTSTGELFF.